This T cell receptor (beta chain) was retrieved from a study of blood T cell repertoires in COVID-19. Study context: Collection of acute and convalescent COVID-19 samples took place in the United States, Italy and Spain. The cDNA or gDNA used as material had been derived from T cells, B-cell-depleted T cells, or PBMCs.

In the study's own analysis: Quantification of nucleated cells was approximated via reference gene primer amplification. The repertoire was sequenced with immunoSEQ multiplex PCR; TCRdb's copy has only in-frame clones and lacks some. That table furnishes V, J and clone size, whereas the DNA furnished D and trimming. The top ten hold approximately 1.7% of the sample, which has more than 200,000 clones, about nine tenths seen once. The sample was peripheral blood. The sequence came from a man aged 65 to 85 with acute or convalescent COVID-19.

The CDR3 loop is CASRPTGFLEAFF. In nucleotides, the CDR3 is TGTGCCAGCAGGCCCACAGGTTTCTTGGAAGCTTTCTTT. This chain joins TRBV12-3 or TRBV12-4 and TRBJ1-1, with D possibly TRBD1 on 5 matching bases. The V gene lost 6 bases and the J gene lost 8 bases, with 16 bases spanning the gap. There are 13 residues in the CDR3.